This T cell receptor (beta chain) comes out of a study of T cells after yellow fever vaccination. Background on the study: Fractions of limited cellularity were prepared by means of SMART-Seq v4 Ultra Low Input.

CDR1 is DFQATT and CDR2 is SNEGSKA in the germline V gene (reference sequence). The CDR3 is 14 residues long. Trimming removed 4 bases at V and 3 bases at J, with 16 bases between. Regarding the study as a whole: A large majority of primary-vaccination clones showed up again after the booster (approximately 96% CD4, around 90% CD8). Contamination by abundant bulk-population clonotypes could be present in FACS-sorted repertoires.

This clonotype occurred many times. Its antigen is currently unknown. 5'RACE template switching added a universal primer site and UMIs to TCR cDNA. TCRdb ran MiXCR on the 5' RACE reads and lists one entry per CDR3 protein. The table lists roughly 250,000 distinct CDR3 sequences, 13% of them singletons. This chain connects TRBV20-1 to TRBJ2-7; maybe TRBD2 (6 bases). The receptor was isolated from a man aged 25 to 45 who received the YFV17D yellow fever vaccine. The starting material was CD4+ T cells sorted from PBMCs, obtained 45 days after the yellow fever booster vaccination. The CDR3 DNA reads TGCAGTGCTAAAAGGATTATGGACTACTACGAGCAGTACTTC. This gives the protein CSAKRIMDYYEQYF.